A selection of T cell receptor beta chains follows, all from one sample in a study of regulatory T cells in long-lasting Graves disease. TCRdb redid the calling of the multiplex PCR reads with MiXCR, one entry per CDR3 protein. The sample lists about half a million distinct CDR3 sequences, about 12% occurring once. These same records also appear under a second study, on T cells in Graves' hyperthyroidism and ophthalmopathy.

Specimen: peripheral blood mononuclear cells (PBMCs), collected at new diagnosis, from a patient treated with antithyroid drugs. These receptors were obtained from a woman aged 30 to 39 with Graves disease. Each CDR3 is given with its conserved first and last residue. The D gene is left open where the match is weak. Rows give clone size only sometimes, using once, few, many, or a class for an expanded clone.

V gene,D gene,J gene,clone size,CDR3 protein,CDR3 DNA
TRBV6-2/TRBV6-3,TRBD1,TRBJ2-3,NA,CASRRDSFVSDTQYF,TGTGCCAGCAGAAGGGACAGTTTTGTATCAGATACGCAGTATTTT
TRBV7-2,TRBD1,TRBJ1-2,many,CASSSKSGGWFDGYTF,TGTGCCAGCAGCTCGAAATCAGGGGGCTGGTTTGATGGCTACACCTTC
TRBV11-2,NA,TRBJ2-5,many,CASSRTDETQYF,TGTGCCAGCAGCCGGACAGATGAGACCCAGTACTTC
TRBV30,NA,TRBJ1-1,few,CAWSRRQNTEAFF,TGTGCCTGGAGTAGACGTCAGAACACTGAAGCTTTCTTT
TRBV20-1,NA,TRBJ2-1,NA,CSASVYYSNYNEQFF,TGCAGTGCTAGTGTTTACTACTCTAATTACAATGAGCAGTTCTTC
TRBV20-1,TRBD2,TRBJ2-3,many,CSARGLAGDTDTQYF,TGCAGTGCTAGAGGTCTAGCGGGAGACACAGATACGCAGTATTTT
TRBV27,TRBD1,TRBJ2-7,many,CASSLSIRGLSYEQYF,TGTGCCAGCAGTTTATCGATCAGGGGGCTTAGCTACGAGCAGTACTTC
TRBV7-9,TRBD1,TRBJ1-2,many,CASSLEQGIGYTF,TGTGCCAGCAGCTTAGAACAGGGGATTGGCTACACCTTC
TRBV28,NA,TRBJ2-2,many,CASSFPSRENGELFF,TGTGCCAGCAGTTTTCCTTCCAGGGAGAACGGGGAGCTGTTTTTT
TRBV6-1,NA,TRBJ1-2,many,CASNGRGGPYGYTF,TGTGCCAGCAACGGGAGGGGGGGACCTTATGGCTACACCTTC
TRBV9,NA,TRBJ2-1,few,CASSGRISPYNEQFF,TGTGCCAGCAGCGGGAGGATCAGCCCCTACAATGAGCAGTTCTTC
TRBV11-2,NA,TRBJ1-5,many,CASSPGPGQPQHF,TGTGCCAGCAGCCCTGGACCCGGTCAGCCCCAGCATTTT
TRBV2,NA,TRBJ1-1,many,CASSPTGRVTEAFF,TGTGCCAGCAGCCCCACGGGAAGGGTCACTGAAGCTTTCTTT
TRBV20-1,TRBD1,TRBJ1-2,many,CSARKQGVNYGYTF,TGCAGTGCTAGAAAACAGGGGGTAAACTATGGCTACACCTTC
TRBV30,NA,TRBJ1-5,NA,CAWSPGASNQPQHF,TGTGCCTGGAGTCCTGGGGCGTCCAATCAGCCCCAGCATTTT
TRBV12-3/TRBV12-4,NA,TRBJ1-4,once,CASSWGREKLFF,TGTGCCAGCAGTTGGGGCCGTGAAAAACTGTTTTTT